This T cell receptor (beta chain) stems from a study of blood T cells in healthy people across ages. This clonotype was detected a few times. A J-beta primer mix and a sample-barcoded 5' primer were used in a second PCR of roughly 6 to 11 cycles. Via MiXCR, TCRdb re-called the 5' RACE reads, giving one row per CDR3 protein. This repertoire shows 730,000 or so distinct CDR3 sequences, roughly two fifths found once; its top ten account for about 30%. Sequenced sample: blood. This receptor was obtained from a man at least 80 years old in good health.

CDR3 DNA sequence: TGTGCCAGCAGTTTACGGCAGGGGGGGATTGGCAATCAGCCCCAGCATTTT. Amino acid sequence: CASSLRQGGIGNQPQHF. The chain employs TRBV27 and TRBJ1-5, with 7 bases lining up with TRBD1. The CDR3 spans 17 residues. The J segment lost 2 bases and the V segment lost 2 bases, leaving 9 bases of the junction unmatched. Germline CDR1 MNHEY, CDR2 SMNVEV (reference sequence).